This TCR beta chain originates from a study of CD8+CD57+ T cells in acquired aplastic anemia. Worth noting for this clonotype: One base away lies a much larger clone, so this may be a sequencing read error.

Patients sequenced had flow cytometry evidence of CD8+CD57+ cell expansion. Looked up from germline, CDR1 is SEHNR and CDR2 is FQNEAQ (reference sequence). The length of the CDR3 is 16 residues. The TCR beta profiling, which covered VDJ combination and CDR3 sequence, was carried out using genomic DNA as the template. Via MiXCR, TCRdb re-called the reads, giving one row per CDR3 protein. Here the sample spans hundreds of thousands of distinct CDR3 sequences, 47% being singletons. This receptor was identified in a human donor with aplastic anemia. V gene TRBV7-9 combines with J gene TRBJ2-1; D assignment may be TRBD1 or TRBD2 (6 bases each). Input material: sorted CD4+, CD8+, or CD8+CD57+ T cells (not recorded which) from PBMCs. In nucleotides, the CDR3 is TGTGCCAGCAGCCCCCAAGGGGGGACGTCCTACAATGAGCGGTTCTTC. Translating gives CASSPQGGTSYNERFF.